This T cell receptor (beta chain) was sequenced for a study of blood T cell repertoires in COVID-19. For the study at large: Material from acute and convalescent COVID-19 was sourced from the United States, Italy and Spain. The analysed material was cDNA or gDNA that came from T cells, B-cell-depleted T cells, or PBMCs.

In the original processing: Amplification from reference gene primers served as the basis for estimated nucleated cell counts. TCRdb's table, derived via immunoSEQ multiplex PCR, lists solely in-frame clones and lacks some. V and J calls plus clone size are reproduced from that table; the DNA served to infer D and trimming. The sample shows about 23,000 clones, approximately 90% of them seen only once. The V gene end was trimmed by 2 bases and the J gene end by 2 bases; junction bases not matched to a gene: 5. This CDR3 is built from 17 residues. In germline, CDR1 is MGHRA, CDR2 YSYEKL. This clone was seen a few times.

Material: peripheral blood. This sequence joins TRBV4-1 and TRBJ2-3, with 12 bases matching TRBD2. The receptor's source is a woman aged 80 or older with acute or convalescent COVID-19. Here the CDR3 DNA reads TGCGCCAGCAGCCAAAAGGGACTAGCGGGCCTCACAGATACGCAGTATTTT. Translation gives CASSQKGLAGLTDTQYF.